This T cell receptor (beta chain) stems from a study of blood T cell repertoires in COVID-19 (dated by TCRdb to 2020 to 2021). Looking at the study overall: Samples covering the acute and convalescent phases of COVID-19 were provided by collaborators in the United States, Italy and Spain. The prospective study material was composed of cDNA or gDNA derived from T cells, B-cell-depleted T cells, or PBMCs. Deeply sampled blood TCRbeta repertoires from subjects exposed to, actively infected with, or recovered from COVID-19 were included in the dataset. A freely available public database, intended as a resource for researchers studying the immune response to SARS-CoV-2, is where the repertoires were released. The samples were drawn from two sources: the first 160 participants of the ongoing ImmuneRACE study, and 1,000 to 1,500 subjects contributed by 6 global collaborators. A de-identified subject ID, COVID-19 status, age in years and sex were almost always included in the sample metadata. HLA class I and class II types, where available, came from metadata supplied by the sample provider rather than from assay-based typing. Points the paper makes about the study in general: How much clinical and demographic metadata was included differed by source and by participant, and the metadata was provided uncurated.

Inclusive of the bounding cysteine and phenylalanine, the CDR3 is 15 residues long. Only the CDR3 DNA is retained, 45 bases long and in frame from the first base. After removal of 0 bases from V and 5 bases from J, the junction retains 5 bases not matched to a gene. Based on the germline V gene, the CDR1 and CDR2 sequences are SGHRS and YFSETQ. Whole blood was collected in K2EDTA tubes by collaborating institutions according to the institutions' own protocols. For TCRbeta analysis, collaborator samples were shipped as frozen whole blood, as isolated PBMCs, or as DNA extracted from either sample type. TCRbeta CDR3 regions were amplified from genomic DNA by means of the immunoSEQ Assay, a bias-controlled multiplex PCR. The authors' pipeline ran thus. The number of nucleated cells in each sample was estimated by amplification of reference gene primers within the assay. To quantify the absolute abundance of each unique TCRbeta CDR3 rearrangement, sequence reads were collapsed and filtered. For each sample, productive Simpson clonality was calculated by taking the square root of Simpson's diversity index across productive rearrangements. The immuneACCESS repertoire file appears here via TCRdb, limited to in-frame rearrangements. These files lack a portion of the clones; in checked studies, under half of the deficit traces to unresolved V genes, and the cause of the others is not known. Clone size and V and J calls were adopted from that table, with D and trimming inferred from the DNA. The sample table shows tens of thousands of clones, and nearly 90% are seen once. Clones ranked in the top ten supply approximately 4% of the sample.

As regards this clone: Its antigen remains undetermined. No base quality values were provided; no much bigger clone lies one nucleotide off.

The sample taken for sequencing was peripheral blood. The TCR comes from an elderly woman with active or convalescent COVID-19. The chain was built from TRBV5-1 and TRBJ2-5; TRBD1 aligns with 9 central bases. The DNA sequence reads TGCGCCAGCAGCTTGGGAGGGACAGGGACGGAGACCCAGTACTTC. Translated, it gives CASSLGGTGTETQYF.